This T cell receptor (beta chain) emerged from a study of Tregs in tolerant kidney transplant recipients. V shed 4 bases, J shed 1 base, and the junction held 4 bases outside the gene matches. The CDR3 has 15 residues. Germline V gene data show CDR1 as SGHRS and CDR2 as YFSETQ. Profiled with immunoSEQ multiplex PCR; TCRdb holds only in-frame clones, not every one. The sample has 80,000 or so clones; roughly nine tenths are singletons. Recipients received nonmyeloablative bone marrow transplants from related graft donors, with transient mixed chimerism. The TCR comes from a human patient who received a combined kidney and bone marrow transplant. Some T cells may have come from the graft donor. Source: CD4+ T cells from blood (PBMCs), taken 24 months after the transplant. The genes are TRBV5-1 and TRBJ2-3, with TRBD2 matching 9 bases. CDR3 DNA: TGCGCCAGCAGCCGCCCTAGCGGGGGCACAGATACGCAGTATTTT. Translating it yields CASSRPSGGTDTQYF.